These T cell receptor beta chains were read from a single sample in a study of early T cells in non-severe SARS-CoV-2 infection. TCRdb redid the calling of the 5' RACE reads with MiXCR, one entry per CDR3 protein. The sample lists approximately 42,000 distinct CDR3 sequences; 5.5% to 7.5% were seen once. The material sequenced was whole blood. These receptors came from an adult who was a healthcare worker with PCR-confirmed SARS-CoV-2 infection or an uninfected control (not recorded which). CDR3s include the opening cysteine and the closing phenylalanine or tryptophan. A D gene is named only where the DNA matches it firmly. Clone size, where shown, is once, few, many, or a class for clones that have expanded.

V gene	clone size	J gene	D gene	CDR3 protein	CDR3 DNA
TRBV7-2	many	TRBJ2-7	TRBD2	CASSKGTSATYEQYF	TGTGCCAGCAGCAAGGGGACTAGCGCCACCTACGAGCAGTACTTC
TRBV12-3/TRBV12-4	few	TRBJ2-1	TRBD1	CASSPGQGNYNEQFF	TGTGCCAGCAGCCCTGGACAGGGGAACTACAATGAGCAGTTCTTC
TRBV28	few	TRBJ1-4	TRBD1	CASSLMGQGVDPNEKLFF	TGTGCCAGCAGTTTAATGGGACAGGGGGTAGATCCTAATGAAAAACTGTTTTTT
TRBV7-3	.	TRBJ2-3	TRBD1	CASSRTGWTDTQYF	TGTGCCAGCAGCCGGACAGGGTGGACAGATACGCAGTATTTT
TRBV5-1	many	TRBJ2-1	TRBD2	CASSSGLAVDNEQFF	TGCGCCAGCAGCTCCGGACTAGCGGTTGACAATGAGCAGTTCTTC
TRBV5-1	many	TRBJ2-3	.	CASRIGPTDTQYF	TGCGCCAGCAGAATAGGGCCCACAGATACGCAGTATTTT
TRBV28	.	TRBJ2-1	.	CASSLSGGARDEQFF	TGTGCCAGCAGTTTATCTGGGGGGGCCAGGGATGAGCAGTTCTTC
TRBV12-3/TRBV12-4	.	TRBJ2-5	.	CASSLGRQETQYF	TGTGCCAGCAGTTTAGGCAGGCAAGAGACCCAGTACTTC
TRBV18	many	TRBJ2-3	.	CASSPPGDTQYF	TGTGCCAGCTCACCACCCGGAGATACGCAGTATTTT
TRBV7-8	many	TRBJ2-7	.	CASSLGGSAYEQYF	TGTGCCAGCAGCTTAGGCGGATCAGCCTACGAGCAGTACTTC
TRBV11-2	many	TRBJ2-1	.	CASSFGGLANEQFF	TGTGCCAGCAGCTTCGGGGGGCTGGCCAATGAGCAGTTCTTC
TRBV6-2/TRBV6-3	many	TRBJ2-4	.	CASSSPNLIAKNIQYF	TGTGCCAGCAGCTCTCCAAACCTTATAGCCAAAAACATTCAGTACTTC
TRBV19	.	TRBJ2-2	.	CASSAKAVTGELFF	TGTGCCAGTAGTGCAAAGGCGGTCACCGGGGAGCTGTTTTTT
TRBV2	many	TRBJ2-5	.	CASSDDKQETQYF	TGTGCCAGCAGCGACGACAAGCAAGAGACCCAGTACTTC
TRBV7-9	many	TRBJ2-2	.	CASSTRRASPANTGELFF	TGTGCCAGCAGCACTCGGAGGGCTTCTCCCGCGAACACCGGGGAGCTGTTTTTT
TRBV5-1	many	TRBJ2-1	.	CASSLVLVSYNEQFF	TGCGCCAGCAGCTTGGTTCTAGTCTCCTACAATGAGCAGTTCTTC
TRBV19	.	TRBJ2-5	TRBD1	CASSISAQGAGETQYF	TGTGCCAGTAGTATATCCGCACAGGGGGCCGGAGAGACCCAGTACTTC
TRBV28	many	TRBJ2-1	.	CASSFPLGGSLNEQFF	TGTGCCAGCAGTTTCCCCCTCGGAGGGTCTCTCAATGAGCAGTTCTTC
TRBV6-5	large	TRBJ1-1	TRBD1	CASSTGTVNTEAFF	TGTGCCAGCAGCACCGGGACAGTGAACACTGAAGCTTTCTTT
TRBV5-4	few	TRBJ2-3	.	CASSLGGVSTDTQYF	TGTGCCAGCAGCTTGGGGGGGGTTAGCACAGATACGCAGTATTTT
TRBV10-1	few	TRBJ2-7	.	CASSESGGRYEQYF	TGCGCCAGCAGTGAGTCGGGGGGCCGTTACGAGCAGTACTTC
TRBV7-9	many	TRBJ2-4	.	CASTTSAAGSKNIQYF	TGTGCCAGCACCACTTCCGCGGCAGGTTCCAAAAACATTCAGTACTTC